The sequence of this T cell receptor (beta chain) was determined in a study of T cell responses to AZD1222 COVID-19 vaccine. Findings of the study overall: Researchers took repertoire samples only after the peak T cell response had come.

Measured with immunoSEQ multiplex PCR; TCRdb has only the in-frame clones, and not every one. The data contain approximately 19,000 clones, roughly 81% of them singletons. The length of the CDR3 is 15 residues. In germline, CDR1 is SNHLY, CDR2 FYNNEI. With 2 bases clipped from V and 5 bases from J, the junction kept 7 bases outside the gene matches. In the case of this clone: Its antigen is unknown.

The chain has TRBV2 and TRBJ1-2; 8 bases match TRBD1. The TCR sequence derives from an adult who received the AZD1222 COVID-19 vaccine. The input for sequencing was peripheral blood, taken 28 days after the second AZD1222 dose. CDR3: CASSESYRGEYGYTF. CDR3 bases: TGTGCCAGCAGTGAATCCTACAGGGGGGAATATGGCTACACCTTC. Complete variable domain (other parts from reference TRBV2 and TRBJ1-2): EPEVTQTPSHQVTQMGQEVILRCVPISNHLYFYWYRQILGQKVEFLVSFYNNEISEKSEIFDDQFSVERPDGSNFTLKIRSTKLEDSAMYFCASSESYRGEYGYTFGSGTRLTVV.